Each of the 12 T cell receptor beta chains below was sequenced from the same sample in a study of response to subunit inactivated influenza vaccine. MiXCR, applied by TCRdb to the RT-PCR reads, yields one record per CDR3 protein. The sample includes hundreds of thousands of distinct CDR3 sequences, approximately 20% seen only once; the top ten take approximately 10%. Here the sequenced sample was PBMCs from blood, taken 21 months after vaccination. The receptors shown here come from a man aged 45-69 years who received an inactivated influenza vaccine.

As for this clonotype: A read error may produce the germline difference seen at one junction end. The chain couples TRBV7-9 to TRBJ1-3; no definite D call. Per the germline V gene, CDR1 is SEHNR and CDR2 is FQNEAQ (reference sequence). CDR3 length: 16 amino acids. Written as DNA, the CDR3 is TGTGCCAGCAGCTTAGTACAAGGGAGCTCTGGAAACACCGTATATTTT. It codes for CASSLVQGSSGNTVYF.

This clonotype was observed a few times. The V and J genes are TRBV7-9 and TRBJ1-1, with D possibly TRBD1 on 5 matching bases. CDR1 SEHNR and CDR2 FQNEAQ come from the germline V gene (reference sequence). The V end lost 0 bases, the J end lost 5 bases, and 10 bases lay between the germline ends. The CDR3 has 14 residues. The CDR3 coding sequence is TGTGCCAGCAGCTTAGCCGGCAGGGAGACTGAAGCTTTCTTT. Translation gives CASSLAGRETEAFF.

The chain combines TRBV28 with TRBJ2-2; D is possibly TRBD1 (6 bases). CDR1 is MDHEN and CDR2 is SYDVKM in the germline V gene. V shed 6 bases and J shed 3 bases, with 17 bases lying between them. The CDR3 is 16 amino acids. The DNA for the CDR3 is TGTGCCAGCAGGCATACAGGGTCGGGGTACACCGGGGAGCTGTTTTTT. Translating it yields CASRHTGSGYTGELFF.

This clonotype has a count of ten or more. The J gene is TRBJ1-3, the V gene TRBV6-2 or TRBV6-3; no firm D call. The germline V and J ends were trimmed by 8 bases and 0 bases, with 8 bases remaining between them. Germline values: CDR1 MNHEY, CDR2 SVGEGT. The CDR3 length is 13 residues. The CDR3 DNA reads as TGTGCCAGCTGGGCGATCTCTGGAAACACCATATATTTT. Translated: CASWAISGNTIYF.

The genes are TRBV4-3 and TRBJ2-1; 10 bases fit TRBD2. Germline trimming cut 4 bases from V and 8 bases from J; bases unmatched to any gene: 11. CDR1 and CDR2 (germline): LGHNA, YSLEER. CDR3 size: 16 residues. The CDR3 sequence is CASSPTSGGAIDEQFF. The DNA of the CDR3 is TGCGCCAGCAGCCCCACCAGCGGGGGGGCTATCGATGAGCAGTTCTTC.

This chain uses TRBV15 with TRBJ2-7, with D hard to call. The V gene lost 0 bases and the J gene lost 3 bases, with 12 bases spanning the gap. The CDR3 has 15 amino acids. The germline V gene has CDR1 LNHNV and CDR2 YYDKDF (reference sequence). The CDR3 is CATSRDRAQNYEQYF. The CDR3 DNA follows: TGTGCCACCAGCAGAGATAGGGCACAAAACTACGAGCAGTACTTC.

The gene calls are TRBV3-1 and TRBJ1-1; no reliable D call. The CDR3 totals 14 residues. V gave up 7 bases and J gave up 1 base, with 13 bases separating them. Germline CDR1 reads LGHDT; CDR2 reads YNNKEL (reference sequence). This chain's CDR3 is CASTAILQNTEAFF. The CDR3 DNA follows: TGTGCCAGCACCGCTATCCTCCAGAACACTGAAGCTTTCTTT.

This clonotype occurred a few times. The chain combines TRBV4-1 with TRBJ2-1; D is possibly TRBD1 (5 bases). CDR1 and CDR2 (germline): MGHRA, YSYEKL. CDR3 length equals 16 residues. V was trimmed by 6 bases and J by 2 bases, leaving 17 bases between them. The CDR3 DNA follows: TGCGCCAGCAGTCAACAGATGATGACAGCCTACAATGAGCAGTTCTTC. This codes for CASSQQMMTAYNEQFF.

This clonotype was picked up many times. This chain joins TRBV6-1 and TRBJ2-7; a possible D gene is TRBD2 (5 bases). CDR1 and CDR2 (germline): MNHNS, SASEGT. V lost 8 bases, J lost 2 bases, and 10 bases lay in between. The CDR3 has 12 amino acids. CDR3 loop: CASYGLTYEQYF. CDR3 bases: TGTGCCAGCTACGGACTTACCTACGAGCAGTACTTC.

This chain joins TRBV5-1 and TRBJ2-1, with 7 nucleotides matching TRBD2. This CDR3 is built from 15 residues. CDR1 SGHRS and CDR2 YFSETQ come from the germline V gene. Germline trimming cut 0 bases from V and 6 bases from J; bases unmatched to any gene: 6. The CDR3 DNA is TGCGCCAGCAGCTTGGAGGCCGGGGGGTTCAATGAGCAGTTCTTC. Protein: CASSLEAGGFNEQFF. Combining the CDR3 with reference TRBV5-1 and TRBJ2-1 gives the whole variable domain KAGVTQTPRYLIKTRGQQVTLSCSPISGHRSVSWYQQTPGQGLQFLFEYFSETQRNKGNFPGRFSGRQFSNSRSEMNVSTLELGDSALYLCASSLEAGGFNEQFFGPGTRLTVL.

This clonotype came up a few times. The V call is TRBV27, the J call TRBJ1-2; a possible D gene is TRBD1 (6 bases). The CDR3 runs 13 residues. V lost 7 bases and J 7 bases, leaving 16 bases between the germline ends. Germline values: CDR1 MNHEY, CDR2 SMNVEV (reference sequence). The CDR3 region is CASMSYEGVGYTF. DNA of the CDR3: TGTGCCAGCATGTCGTATGAGGGGGTTGGCTACACCTTC.

This chain links TRBV4-3 with TRBJ2-7, with TRBD1 matching over 7 bases. Germline V gene lookup returns CDR1 LGHNA and CDR2 YSLEER. The J segment lost 5 bases and the V segment lost 3 bases, leaving 4 bases of the junction unmatched. The CDR3 length is 13 residues. CDR3: CASSQVTGDEQYF. The CDR3 DNA reads as TGCGCCAGCAGCCAGGTAACAGGGGACGAGCAGTACTTC.